This T cell receptor (beta chain) was sequenced for a study of OX40 agonist ivuxolimab in advanced cancers. This clone occurred once. Exclusion applied to patients with autoimmune disease history or systemic immunosuppression. Germline V gene data show CDR1 as SGHNT and CDR2 as YYREEE (reference sequence). This CDR3 is 19 amino acids long. Between the trimmed V and J ends, which lost 3 bases and 0 bases, there was a span of 23 bases. TCRdb's table, derived via immunoSEQ multiplex PCR, lists solely in-frame clones and lacks some. The sample has more than 50,000 clones, about 89% seen once. The chain recombines TRBV5-4 with TRBJ2-3; no clear D. The sequence derives from an adult with an advanced solid tumor such as melanoma, head and neck, liver or kidney cancer. The material was CD4+ or CD8+ T cells sorted from blood, obtained in a trial of the OX40 agonist ivuxolimab. The CDR3 nucleotides read TGTGCCAGCAGCTCTAATAGCCGAGTCTTAATTGATAGCACAGATACGCAGTATTTT. Translation: CASSSNSRVLIDSTDTQYF.